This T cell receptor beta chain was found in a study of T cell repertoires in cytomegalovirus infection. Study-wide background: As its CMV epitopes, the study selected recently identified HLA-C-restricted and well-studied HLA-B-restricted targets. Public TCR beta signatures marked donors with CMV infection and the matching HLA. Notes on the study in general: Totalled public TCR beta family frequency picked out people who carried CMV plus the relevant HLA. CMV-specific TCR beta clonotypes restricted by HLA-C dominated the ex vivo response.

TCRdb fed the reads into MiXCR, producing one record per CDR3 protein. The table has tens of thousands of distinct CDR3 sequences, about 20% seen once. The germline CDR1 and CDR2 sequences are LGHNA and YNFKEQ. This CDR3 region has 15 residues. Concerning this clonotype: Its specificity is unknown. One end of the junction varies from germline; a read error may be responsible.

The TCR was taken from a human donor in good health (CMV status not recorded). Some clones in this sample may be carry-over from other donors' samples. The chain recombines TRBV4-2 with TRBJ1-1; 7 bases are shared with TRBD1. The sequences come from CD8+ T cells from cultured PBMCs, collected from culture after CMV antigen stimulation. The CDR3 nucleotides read TGTGCCAGCAGCCGACCTAGGGGGCCGAACGCTGAAGCTTTCTTT. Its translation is CASSRPRGPNAEAFF.